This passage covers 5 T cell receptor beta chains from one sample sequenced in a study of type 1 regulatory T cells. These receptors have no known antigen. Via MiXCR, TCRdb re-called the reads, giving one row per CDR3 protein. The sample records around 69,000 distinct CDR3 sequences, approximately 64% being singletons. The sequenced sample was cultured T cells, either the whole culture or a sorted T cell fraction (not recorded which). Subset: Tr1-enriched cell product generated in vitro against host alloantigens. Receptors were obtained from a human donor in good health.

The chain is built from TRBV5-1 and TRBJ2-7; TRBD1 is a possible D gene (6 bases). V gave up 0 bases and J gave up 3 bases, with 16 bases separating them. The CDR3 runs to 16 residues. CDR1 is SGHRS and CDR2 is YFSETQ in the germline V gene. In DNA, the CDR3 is TGCGCCAGCAGCTTGGCCGGAGGCCAGGGGATCTACGAGCAGTACTTC. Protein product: CASSLAGGQGIYEQYF. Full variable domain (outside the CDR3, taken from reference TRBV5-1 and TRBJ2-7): KAGVTQTPRYLIKTRGQQVTLSCSPISGHRSVSWYQQTPGQGLQFLFEYFSETQRNKGNFPGRFSGRQFSNSRSEMNVSTLELGDSALYLCASSLAGGQGIYEQYFGPGTRLTVT.

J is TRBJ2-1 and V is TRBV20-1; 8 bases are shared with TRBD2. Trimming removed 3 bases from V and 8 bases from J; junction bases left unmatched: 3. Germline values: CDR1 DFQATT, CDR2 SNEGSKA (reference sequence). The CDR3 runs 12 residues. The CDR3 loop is CSASGRADEQFF. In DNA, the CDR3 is TGCAGTGCTAGCGGGAGGGCCGATGAGCAGTTCTTC.

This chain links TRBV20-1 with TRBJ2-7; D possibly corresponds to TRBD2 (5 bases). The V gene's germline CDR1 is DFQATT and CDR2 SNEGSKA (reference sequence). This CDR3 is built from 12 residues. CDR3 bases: TGCAGCGCTCGGGGTCTCTCACGGGAGCAGTACTTC. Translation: CSARGLSREQYF.

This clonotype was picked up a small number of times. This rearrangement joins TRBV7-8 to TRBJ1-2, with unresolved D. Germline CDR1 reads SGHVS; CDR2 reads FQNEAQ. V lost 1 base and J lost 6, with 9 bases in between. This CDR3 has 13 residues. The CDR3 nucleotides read TGTGCCAGCAGCTTAGGCGGGCAGAATGGCTACACCTTC. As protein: CASSLGGQNGYTF.

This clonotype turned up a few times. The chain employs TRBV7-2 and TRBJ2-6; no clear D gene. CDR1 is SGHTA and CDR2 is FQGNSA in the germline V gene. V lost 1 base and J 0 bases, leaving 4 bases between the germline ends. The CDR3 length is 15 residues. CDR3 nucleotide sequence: TGTGCCAGCAGCTTAGGGGGCTCTGGGGCCAACGTCCTGACTTTC. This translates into CASSLGGSGANVLTF.